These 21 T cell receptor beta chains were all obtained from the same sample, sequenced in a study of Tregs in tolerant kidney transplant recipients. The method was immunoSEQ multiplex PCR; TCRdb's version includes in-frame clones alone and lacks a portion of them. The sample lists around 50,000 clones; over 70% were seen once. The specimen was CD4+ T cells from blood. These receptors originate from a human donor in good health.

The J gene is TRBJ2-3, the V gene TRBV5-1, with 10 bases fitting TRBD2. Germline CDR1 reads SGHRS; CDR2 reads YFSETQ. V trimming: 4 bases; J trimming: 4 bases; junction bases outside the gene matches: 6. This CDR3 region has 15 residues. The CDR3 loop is CASSLGLASSDTQYF. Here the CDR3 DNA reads TGCGCCAGCAGCCTGGGACTAGCGAGTTCAGATACGCAGTATTTT.

The CDR3 DNA follows: TGTGCCAGCACCCCTTCGAGTGGGGTTATTGGCTACACCTTC. Its translation is CASTPSSGVIGYTF. V gene TRBV6-6 combines with J gene TRBJ1-2; unclear D gene. V was pared by 7 bases and J by 7 bases, with 19 bases between. CDR1 and CDR2 (germline): MNHNY, SVGAGI (reference sequence). This CDR3 region has 14 residues.

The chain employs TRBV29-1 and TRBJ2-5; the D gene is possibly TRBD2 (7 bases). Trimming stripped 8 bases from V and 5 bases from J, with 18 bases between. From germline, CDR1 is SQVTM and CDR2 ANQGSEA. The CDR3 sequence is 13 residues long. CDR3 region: CSFWGGGSETQYF. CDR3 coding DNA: TGCAGCTTTTGGGGAGGGGGTAGCGAGACCCAGTACTTC.

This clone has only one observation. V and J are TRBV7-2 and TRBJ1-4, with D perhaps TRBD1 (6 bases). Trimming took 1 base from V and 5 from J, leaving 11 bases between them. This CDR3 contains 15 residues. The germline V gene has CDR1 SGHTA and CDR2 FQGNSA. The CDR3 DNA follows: TGTGCCAGCAGCTTAGGGGGGACATGGAATGAAAAACTGTTTTTT. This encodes CASSLGGTWNEKLFF.

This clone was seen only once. The CDR3 bases are TGTGCCAGCAGTGGGGGGACATTAGAACGGGCTTTCTTT. Its translation: CASSGGTLERAFF. This sequence joins TRBV6-5 and TRBJ1-1; tentatively, D is TRBD1 (6 bases). Trimming took off 5 bases at V and 11 bases at J, with 18 bases between the two ends. The CDR3 has 13 amino acids. Germline loops: CDR1 MNHEY, CDR2 SVGAGI.

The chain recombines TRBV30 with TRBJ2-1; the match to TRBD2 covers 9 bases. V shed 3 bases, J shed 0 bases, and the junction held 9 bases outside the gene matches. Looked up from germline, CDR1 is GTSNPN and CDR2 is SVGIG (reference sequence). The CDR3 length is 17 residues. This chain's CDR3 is CAWSHIRTSVSYNEQFF. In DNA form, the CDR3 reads TGTGCCTGGAGCCATATCCGGACTAGCGTCTCCTACAATGAGCAGTTCTTC.

In DNA, the CDR3 is TGTGCCATCAGTGAGGGGGGCGGGATTGGAGAGCAGTACTTC. Amino acid sequence: CAISEGGGIGEQYF. This rearrangement joins TRBV10-3 to TRBJ2-5; D assignment may be TRBD1 or TRBD2 (6 bases each). V lost 2 bases and J 11 bases, leaving 18 bases between the germline ends. CDR1 is ENHRY, CDR2 SYGVKD, per germline. The length of the CDR3 is 14 residues.

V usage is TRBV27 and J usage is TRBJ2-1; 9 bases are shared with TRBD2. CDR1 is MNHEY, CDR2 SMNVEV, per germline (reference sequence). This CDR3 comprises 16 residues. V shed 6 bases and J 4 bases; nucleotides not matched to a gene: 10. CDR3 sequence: CASSPLGSGRYNEQFF. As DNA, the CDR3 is TGTGCCAGCAGCCCACTGGGAAGCGGGAGGTACAATGAGCAGTTCTTC.

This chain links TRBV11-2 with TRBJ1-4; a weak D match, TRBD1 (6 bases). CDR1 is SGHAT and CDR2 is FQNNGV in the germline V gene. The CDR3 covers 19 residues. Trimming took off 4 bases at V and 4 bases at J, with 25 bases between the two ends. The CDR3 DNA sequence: TGTGCCAGCAGCTCTATTAGCGCCCGGGGGGGCGCGGATAATGAAAAACTGTTTTTT. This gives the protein CASSSISARGGADNEKLFF. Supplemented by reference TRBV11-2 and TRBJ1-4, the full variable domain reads EAGVAQSPRYKIIEKRQSVAFWCNPISGHATLYWYQQILGQGPKLLIQFQNNGVVDDSQLPKDRFSAERLKGVDSTLKIQPAKLEDSAVYLCASSSISARGGADNEKLFFGSGTQLSVL.

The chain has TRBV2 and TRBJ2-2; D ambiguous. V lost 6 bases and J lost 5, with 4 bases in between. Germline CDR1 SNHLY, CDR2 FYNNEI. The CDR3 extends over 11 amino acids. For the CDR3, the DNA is TGTGCCAGCAGGTCGACCGGGGAGCTGTTTTTT. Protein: CASRSTGELFF.

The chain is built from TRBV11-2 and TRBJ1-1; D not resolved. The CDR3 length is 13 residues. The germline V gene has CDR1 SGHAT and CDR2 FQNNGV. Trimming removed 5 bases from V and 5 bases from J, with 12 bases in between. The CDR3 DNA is TGTGCCAGCAGCGCCCAGCTGGGTACTGAAGCTTTCTTT. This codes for CASSAQLGTEAFF. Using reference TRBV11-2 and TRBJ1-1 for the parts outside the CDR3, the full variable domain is EAGVAQSPRYKIIEKRQSVAFWCNPISGHATLYWYQQILGQGPKLLIQFQNNGVVDDSQLPKDRFSAERLKGVDSTLKIQPAKLEDSAVYLCASSAQLGTEAFFGQGTRLTVV.

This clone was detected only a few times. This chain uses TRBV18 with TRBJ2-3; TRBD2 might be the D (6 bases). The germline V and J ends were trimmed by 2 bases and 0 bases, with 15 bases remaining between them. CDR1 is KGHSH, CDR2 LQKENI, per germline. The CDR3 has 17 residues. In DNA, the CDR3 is TGTGCCAGCTCACCATACCGGGACTCCTCGAGCACAGATACGCAGTATTTT. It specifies CASSPYRDSSSTDTQYF.

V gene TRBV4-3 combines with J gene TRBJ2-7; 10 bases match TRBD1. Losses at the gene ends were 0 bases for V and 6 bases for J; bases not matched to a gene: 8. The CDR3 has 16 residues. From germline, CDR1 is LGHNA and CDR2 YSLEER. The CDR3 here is CASSQDMGTGDAEQYF. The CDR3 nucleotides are TGCGCCAGCAGCCAAGATATGGGGACAGGGGATGCCGAGCAGTACTTC.

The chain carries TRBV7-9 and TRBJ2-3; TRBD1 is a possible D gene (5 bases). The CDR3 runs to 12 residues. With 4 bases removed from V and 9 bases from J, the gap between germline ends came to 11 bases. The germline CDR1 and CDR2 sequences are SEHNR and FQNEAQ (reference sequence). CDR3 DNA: TGTGCCAGCAGCTCAGGACAAGGCACGCAGTATTTT. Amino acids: CASSSGQGTQYF.

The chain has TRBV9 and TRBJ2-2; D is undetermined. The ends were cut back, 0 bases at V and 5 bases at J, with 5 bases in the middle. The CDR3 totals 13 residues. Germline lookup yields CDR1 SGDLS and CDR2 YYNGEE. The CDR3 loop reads CASSVVGTGELFF. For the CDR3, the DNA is TGTGCCAGCAGCGTAGTAGGGACCGGGGAGCTGTTTTTT.

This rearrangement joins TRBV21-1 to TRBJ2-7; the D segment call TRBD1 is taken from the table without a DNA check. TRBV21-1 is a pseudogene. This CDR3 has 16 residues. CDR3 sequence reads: CASSKDLTGLLSEQYF. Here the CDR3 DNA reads TGTGCCAGCAGCAAAGATTTGACAGGACTTTTGTCCGAGCAGTACTTC.

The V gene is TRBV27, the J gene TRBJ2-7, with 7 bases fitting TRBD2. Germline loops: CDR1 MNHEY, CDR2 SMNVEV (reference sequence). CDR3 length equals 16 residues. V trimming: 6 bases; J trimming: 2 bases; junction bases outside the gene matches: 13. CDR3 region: CASRGVLTGGAYEQYF. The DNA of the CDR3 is TGTGCCAGCAGGGGTGTCCTCACGGGGGGTGCCTACGAGCAGTACTTC.

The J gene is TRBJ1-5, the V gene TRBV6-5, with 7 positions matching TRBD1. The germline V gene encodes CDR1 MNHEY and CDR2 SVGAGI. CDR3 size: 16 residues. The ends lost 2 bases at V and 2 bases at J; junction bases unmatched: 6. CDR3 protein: CASSYPTGVGNQPQHF. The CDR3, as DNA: TGTGCCAGCAGTTACCCCACAGGGGTCGGCAATCAGCCCCAGCATTTT.

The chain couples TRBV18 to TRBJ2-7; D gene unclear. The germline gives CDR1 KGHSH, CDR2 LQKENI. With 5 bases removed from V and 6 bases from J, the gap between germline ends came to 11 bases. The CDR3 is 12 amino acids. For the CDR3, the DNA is TGTGCCAGCTCAGATCGGGCCGGCGAGCAGTACTTC. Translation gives CASSDRAGEQYF. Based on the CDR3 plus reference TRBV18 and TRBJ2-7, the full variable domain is NAGVMQNPRHLVRRRGQEARLRCSPMKGHSHVYWYRQLPEEGLKFMVYLQKENIIDESGMPKERFSAEFPKEGPSILRIQQVVRGDSAAYFCASSDRAGEQYFGPGTRLTVT.

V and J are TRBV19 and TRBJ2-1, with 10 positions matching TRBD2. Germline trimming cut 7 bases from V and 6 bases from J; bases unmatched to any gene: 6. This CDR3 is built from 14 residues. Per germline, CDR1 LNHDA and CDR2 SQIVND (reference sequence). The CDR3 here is CASKGLAGVNEQFF. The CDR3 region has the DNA TGTGCCAGTAAGGGGCTAGCGGGAGTCAATGAGCAGTTCTTC.

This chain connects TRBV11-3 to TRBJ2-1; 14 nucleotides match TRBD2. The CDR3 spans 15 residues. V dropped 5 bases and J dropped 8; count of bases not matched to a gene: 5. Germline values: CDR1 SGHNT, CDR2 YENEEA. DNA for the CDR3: TGTGCCAGCAGCCTGGGACTAGCGGGAGTTCATGAGCAGTTCTTC. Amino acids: CASSLGLAGVHEQFF.